This entry concerns a single T cell receptor (beta chain). The sample belongs to a study of blood T cell repertoires in COVID-19. The wider study: T cells, B-cell-depleted T cells, or PBMCs provided the cDNA or gDNA that served as material.

The assay was immunoSEQ multiplex PCR, and TCRdb's table has in-frame clones only and misses some. The repertoire consists of over 20,000 clones, with about 91% occurring once and the leading ten covering around 2%. The CDR3 covers 17 residues. Germline CDR1 and CDR2: MRHNA and SNTAGT. The V and J ends lost 5 bases and 8 bases, in that order; junction bases with no gene match: 10. The V and J genes are TRBV6-4 and TRBJ2-1; 15 bases match TRBD2. Sequencing was carried out using peripheral blood. The origin of this receptor is a human donor in a cohort sampled during active COVID-19. CDR3: CASSRTSGRASGYEQFF. In DNA, the CDR3 is TGTGCCAGCAGTCGGACTAGCGGGAGGGCTTCCGGCTATGAGCAGTTCTTC.